These 13 T cell receptor beta chains share one sample of origin, sequenced in a study of memory CD4+ T cells and cytomegalovirus serostatus. The method was immunoSEQ multiplex PCR; TCRdb's version includes in-frame clones alone and lacks a portion of them. This sample has approximately 47,000 clones, with around 82% found just once. Single viable CD3+CD4+CD8-CD45RO+ cells were sorted as the memory CD4+ T cells. The source material was memory CD4+ T cells from blood. The receptor source for this set is an adult in good health and CMV-seronegative.

The chain recombines TRBV28 with TRBJ1-3; D unresolved. Trimming stripped 2 bases from V and 4 bases from J, with 12 bases between. Germline lookup yields CDR1 MDHEN and CDR2 SYDVKM. CDR3 length: 15 residues. CDR3 DNA: TGTGCCAGCAGTTTACCGAGGAGAGGGGGAAACACCATATATTTT. It translates to CASSLPRRGGNTIYF.

This chain connects TRBV7-2 to TRBJ1-4; D unresolved. CDR1 and CDR2 (germline): SGHTA, FQGNSA. Trimming took 6 bases from V and 8 from J, leaving 13 bases between them. The CDR3 totals 13 residues. The CDR3 protein is CASRDPVGEKLFF. CDR3 bases: TGTGCCAGCAGAGACCCGGTAGGAGAAAAACTGTTTTTT.

The genes are TRBV28 and TRBJ2-7; D is tentatively TRBD1 or TRBD2 (5 bases each). Germline assignment: CDR1 MDHEN and CDR2 SYDVKM. CDR3 length equals 14 residues. Trimming left V 6 bases short and J 4 bases short, with 16 bases between. The CDR3 loop is CASSLEGPPYEQYF. The CDR3 region has the DNA TGTGCCAGCAGCCTCGAGGGGCCCCCTTACGAGCAGTACTTC.

This clone turned up a few times. The rearrangement joins TRBV7-9 to TRBJ1-2; no clear D gene. This CDR3 is built from 16 residues. Deletions cut 4 bases from V and 2 bases from J, with 17 bases between. Germline CDR1 and CDR2: SEHNR and FQNEAQ (reference sequence). The CDR3 loop is CASSSFRESPNYGYTF. Written as DNA, the CDR3 is TGTGCCAGCAGCTCGTTTAGGGAAAGTCCAAACTATGGCTACACCTTC.

The V and J genes are TRBV20-1 and TRBJ1-2; no clear D. Trimming cost V 6 bases and J 4 bases, with 9 bases left between them. Per germline, CDR1 DFQATT and CDR2 SNEGSKA (reference sequence). The CDR3 is 11 amino acids. The CDR3 DNA is TGCAGTGCCCCCCCACCCTATGGCTACACCTTC. Protein: CSAPPPYGYTF.

The chain combines TRBV28 with TRBJ2-7; 9 bases are a match to TRBD2. Germline V gives CDR1 MDHEN, CDR2 SYDVKM. Trimming removed 6 bases from V and 4 bases from J; junction bases left unmatched: 7. The CDR3 length is 14 residues. The CDR3 sequence: CASRPGTSTYEQYF. The CDR3 DNA follows: TGTGCCAGCAGGCCCGGGACTAGCACGTACGAGCAGTACTTC. The variable domain in full, completed from reference TRBV28 and TRBJ2-7, reads DVKVTQSSRYLVKRTGEKVFLECVQDMDHENMFWYRQDPGLGLRLIYFSYDVKMKEKGDIPEGYSVSREKKERFSLILESASTNQTSMYLCASRPGTSTYEQYFGPGTRLTVT.

This clone has a single count. The rearrangement joins TRBV7-8 to TRBJ1-2; 8 bases match TRBD1. Trimming at V came to 3 bases and at J to 12 bases, leaving 6 bases not matched to a gene. CDR1 is SGHVS, CDR2 FQNEAQ, per germline. CDR3 length: 12 amino acids. The CDR3 sequence: CASSFGQGVDTF. The CDR3 region has the DNA TGTGCCAGCAGCTTCGGACAGGGCGTGGACACCTTC.

The genes are TRBV6-5 and TRBJ2-6; D remains ambiguous. The CDR3 totals 14 residues. The germline gives CDR1 MNHEY, CDR2 SVGAGI. Trimming cost V 4 bases and J 0 bases, with 4 bases left between them. The CDR3, as DNA: TGTGCCAGCAGTTCTCGCTCTGGGGCCAACGTCCTGACTTTC. Translation gives CASSSRSGANVLTF.

V is TRBV28 and J is TRBJ1-2, with unresolved D. V lost 2 bases to trimming and J lost 4 bases, with 8 bases between them. Germline V gene lookup returns CDR1 MDHEN and CDR2 SYDVKM. The CDR3 has 13 amino acids. The CDR3 DNA reads as TGTGCCAGCAGTTTAGCTGGTGGCTATGGCTACACCTTC. This encodes CASSLAGGYGYTF.

The V gene is TRBV30, the J gene TRBJ1-3; 8 bases agree with TRBD1. CDR3 length: 16 amino acids. CDR1 and CDR2 (germline): GTSNPN, SVGIG (reference sequence). V dropped 4 bases and J dropped 0; count of bases not matched to a gene: 8. CDR3 amino acids: CAWNSQGTGSGNTIYF. Here the CDR3 DNA reads TGTGCCTGGAATTCCCAGGGGACAGGCTCTGGAAACACCATATATTTT.

The sample holds a few counts of this clone. The chain carries TRBV6-5 and TRBJ2-2, with TRBD1 as a possible D gene (6 bases). CDR1 and CDR2 from the germline V gene are MNHEY and SVGAGI. V was clipped by 2 bases and J by 9 bases, with 10 bases between them. The CDR3 is 13 amino acids. In DNA form, the CDR3 reads TGTGCCAGCAGTTACGACAGGTCAAGGGAGCTGTTTTTT. Translated: CASSYDRSRELFF.

This chain uses TRBV4-3 with TRBJ2-5; D is ambiguous. The CDR3 loop spans 13 amino acids. The V gene lost 1 base and the J gene lost 4 bases, with 7 bases spanning the gap. CDR1 is LGHNA and CDR2 is YSLEER in the germline V gene. The CDR3 region has the DNA TGCGCCAGCAGCCAAGCGGGTGGAGAGACCCAGTACTTC. Translating gives CASSQAGGETQYF.

The rearrangement links TRBV2 to TRBJ1-5; D possibly corresponds to TRBD1 (6 bases). This CDR3 has 14 residues. The germline CDR1 and CDR2 sequences are SNHLY and FYNNEI. The ends were cut back, 7 bases at V and 4 bases at J, with 14 bases in the middle. CDR3 loop: CASKPLQGNQPQHF. The CDR3, as DNA: TGTGCCAGCAAGCCCCTACAGGGAAATCAGCCCCAGCATTTT.